This section outlines one T cell receptor beta chain sequence together with its context. The antigen is unknown. In the library, individual cDNA molecules carried attached unique molecular identifiers. TCRdb analysed the 5' RACE reads with MiXCR anew, one entry per CDR3 protein. This table holds 100,000 to 130,000 distinct CDR3 sequences, about 12% found once. The sample is drawn from a study of early T cells in non-severe SARS-CoV-2 infection. On the study more broadly: The authors sequenced bulk RNA from unsorted whole blood, leaving chains unpaired.

Points from the study as a whole: Clonotype matching in VDJdb favored anti-spike CD8 responses and did not capture private and CD4 specificities.

Trimming stripped 1 base from V and 8 bases from J, with 14 bases between. Per germline, CDR1 SGHDT and CDR2 YYEEEE. The CDR3 is 14 amino acids. Sequencing was performed on whole blood. This chain links TRBV5-6 with TRBJ2-3; D possibly corresponds to TRBD2 (5 bases). This clonotype originated in an adult who was a healthcare worker with PCR-confirmed SARS-CoV-2 infection or an uninfected control (not recorded which). The CDR3 DNA reads as TGTGCCAGCAGCTTGACGAGCCCAGGAGGTACGCAGTATTTT. Protein: CASSLTSPGGTQYF.